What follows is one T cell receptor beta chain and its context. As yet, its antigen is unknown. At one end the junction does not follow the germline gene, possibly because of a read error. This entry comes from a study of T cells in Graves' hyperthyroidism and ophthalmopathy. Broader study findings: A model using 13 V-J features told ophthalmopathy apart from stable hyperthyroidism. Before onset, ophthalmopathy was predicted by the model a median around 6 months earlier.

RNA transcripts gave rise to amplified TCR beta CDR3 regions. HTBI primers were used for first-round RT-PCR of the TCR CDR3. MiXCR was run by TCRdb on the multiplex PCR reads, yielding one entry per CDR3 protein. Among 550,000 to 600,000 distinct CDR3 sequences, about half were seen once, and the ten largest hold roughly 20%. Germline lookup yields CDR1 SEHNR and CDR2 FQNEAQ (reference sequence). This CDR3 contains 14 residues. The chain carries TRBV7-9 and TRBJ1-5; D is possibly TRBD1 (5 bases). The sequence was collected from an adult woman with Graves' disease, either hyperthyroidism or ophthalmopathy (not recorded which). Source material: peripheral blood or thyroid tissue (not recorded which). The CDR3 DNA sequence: TGTGCCAACAGCCCGGGGCCCTACAATCAGCTCCAGCATTTT. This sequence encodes CANSPGPYNQLQHF.